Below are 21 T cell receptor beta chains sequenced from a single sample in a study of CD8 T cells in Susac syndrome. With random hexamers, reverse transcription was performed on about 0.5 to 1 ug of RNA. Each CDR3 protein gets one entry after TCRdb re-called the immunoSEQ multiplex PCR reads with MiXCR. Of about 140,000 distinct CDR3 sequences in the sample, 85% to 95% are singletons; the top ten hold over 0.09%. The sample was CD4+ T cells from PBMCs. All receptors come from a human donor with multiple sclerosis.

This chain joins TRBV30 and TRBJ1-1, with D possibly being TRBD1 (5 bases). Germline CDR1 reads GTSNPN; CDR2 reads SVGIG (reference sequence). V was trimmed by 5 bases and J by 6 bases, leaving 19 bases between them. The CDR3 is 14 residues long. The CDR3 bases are TGTGCCTGGGAAACCCTCAGGGTCGGGGCTGAAGCTTTCTTT. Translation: CAWETLRVGAEAFF.

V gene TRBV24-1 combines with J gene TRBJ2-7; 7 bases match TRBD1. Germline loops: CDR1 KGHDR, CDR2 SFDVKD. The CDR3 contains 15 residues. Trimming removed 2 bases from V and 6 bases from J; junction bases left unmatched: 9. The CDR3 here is CATSDSSGQTLEQYF. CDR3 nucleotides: TGTGCCACCAGTGATTCCTCGGGACAGACTCTCGAGCAGTACTTC.

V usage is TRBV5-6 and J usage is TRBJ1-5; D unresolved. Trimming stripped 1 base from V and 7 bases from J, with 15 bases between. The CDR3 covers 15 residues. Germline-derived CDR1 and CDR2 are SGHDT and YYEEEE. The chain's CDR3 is CASSLTGPAWQPQHF. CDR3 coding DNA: TGTGCCAGCAGCTTGACCGGACCAGCTTGGCAGCCCCAGCATTTT.

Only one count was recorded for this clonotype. The DNA of the CDR3 is TGTGCCAGCAGCCGGGACAGGGATTCACCCCTCCACTTT. Its protein is CASSRDRDSPLHF. The chain uses TRBV2 and TRBJ1-6; TRBD1 agrees at 9 bases. V dropped 6 bases and J dropped 8; count of bases not matched to a gene: 2. The CDR3 runs to 13 residues. In germline, CDR1 is SNHLY, CDR2 FYNNEI.

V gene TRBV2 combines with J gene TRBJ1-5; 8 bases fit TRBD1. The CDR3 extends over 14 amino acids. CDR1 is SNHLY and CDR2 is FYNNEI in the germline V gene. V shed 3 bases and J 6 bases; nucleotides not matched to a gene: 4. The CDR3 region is CASSEDRAVQPQHF. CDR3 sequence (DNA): TGTGCCAGCAGTGAGGACAGGGCGGTTCAGCCCCAGCATTTT. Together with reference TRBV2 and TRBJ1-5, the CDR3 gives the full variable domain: EPEVTQTPSHQVTQMGQEVILRCVPISNHLYFYWYRQILGQKVEFLVSFYNNEISEKSEIFDDQFSVERPDGSNFTLKIRSTKLEDSAMYFCASSEDRAVQPQHFGDGTRLSIL.

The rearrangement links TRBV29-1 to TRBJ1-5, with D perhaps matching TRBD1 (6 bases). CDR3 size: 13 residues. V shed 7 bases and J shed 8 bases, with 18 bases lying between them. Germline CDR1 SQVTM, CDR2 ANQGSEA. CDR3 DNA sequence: TGCAGCGCTACCCTACAGGGAGGTGAGCCCCAGCATTTT. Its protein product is CSATLQGGEPQHF.

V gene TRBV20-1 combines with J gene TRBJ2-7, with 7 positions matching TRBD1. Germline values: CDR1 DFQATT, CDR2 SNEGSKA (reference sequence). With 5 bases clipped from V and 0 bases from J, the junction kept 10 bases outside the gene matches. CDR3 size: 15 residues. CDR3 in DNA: TGCAGTGCTCTCACCCCAGGGGGTAGCTCCTACGAGCAGTACTTC. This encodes CSALTPGGSSYEQYF.

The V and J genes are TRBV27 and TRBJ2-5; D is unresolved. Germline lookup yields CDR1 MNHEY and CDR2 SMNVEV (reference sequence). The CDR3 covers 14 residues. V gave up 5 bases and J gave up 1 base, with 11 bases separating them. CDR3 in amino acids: CASSPIGSQETQYF. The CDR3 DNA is TGTGCCAGCAGTCCTATCGGGTCCCAAGAGACCCAGTACTTC.

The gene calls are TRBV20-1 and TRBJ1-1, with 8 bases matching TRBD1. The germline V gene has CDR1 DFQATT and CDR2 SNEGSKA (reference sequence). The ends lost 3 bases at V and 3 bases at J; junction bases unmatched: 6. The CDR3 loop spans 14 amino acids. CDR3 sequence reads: CSASRQGRHTEAFF. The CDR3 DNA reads TGCAGTGCTAGTAGACAGGGGCGGCACACTGAAGCTTTCTTT.

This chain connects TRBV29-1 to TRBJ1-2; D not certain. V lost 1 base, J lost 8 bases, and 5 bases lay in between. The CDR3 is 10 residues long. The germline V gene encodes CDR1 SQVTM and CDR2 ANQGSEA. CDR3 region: CSVEGLGYTF. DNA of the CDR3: TGCAGCGTTGAAGGCCTGGGCTACACCTTC.

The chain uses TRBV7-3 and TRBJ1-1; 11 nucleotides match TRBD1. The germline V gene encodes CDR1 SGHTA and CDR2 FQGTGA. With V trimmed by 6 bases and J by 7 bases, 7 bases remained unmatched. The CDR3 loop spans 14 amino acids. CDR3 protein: CASSPGQGANEAFF. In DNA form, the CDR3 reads TGTGCCAGCAGTCCTGGACAGGGGGCTAATGAAGCTTTCTTT.

CDR3 bases: TGTGCCACCAGCGGGCTTCGGGGGCCCGCTCACACTGAAGCTTTCTTT. Its translation is CATSGLRGPAHTEAFF. The chain uses TRBV15 and TRBJ1-1, with a possible D match to TRBD1 (6 bases). Germline V gene data show CDR1 as LNHNV and CDR2 as YYDKDF (reference sequence). The CDR3 is 16 amino acids. V shed 5 bases and J shed 3 bases, with 19 bases lying between them.

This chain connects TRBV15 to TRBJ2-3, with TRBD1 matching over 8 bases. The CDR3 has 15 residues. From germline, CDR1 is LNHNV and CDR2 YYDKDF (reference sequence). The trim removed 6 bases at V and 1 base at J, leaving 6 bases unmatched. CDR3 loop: CATSPDRGGTDTQYF. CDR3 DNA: TGTGCCACCAGTCCTGACAGGGGAGGCACAGATACGCAGTATTTT.

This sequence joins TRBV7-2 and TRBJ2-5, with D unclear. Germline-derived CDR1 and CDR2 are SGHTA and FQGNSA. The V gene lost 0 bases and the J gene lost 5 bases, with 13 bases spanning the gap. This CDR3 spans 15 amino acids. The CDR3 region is CASSLAGAIVETQYF. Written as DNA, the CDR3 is TGTGCCAGCAGCTTAGCTGGAGCGATCGTGGAGACCCAGTACTTC.

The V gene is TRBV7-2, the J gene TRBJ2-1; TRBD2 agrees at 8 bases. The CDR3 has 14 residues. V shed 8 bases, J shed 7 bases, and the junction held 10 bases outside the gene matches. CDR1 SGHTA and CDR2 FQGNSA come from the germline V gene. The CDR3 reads CASGPGLVGNEQFF. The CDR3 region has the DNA TGTGCCAGCGGCCCGGGACTAGTAGGGAATGAGCAGTTCTTC.

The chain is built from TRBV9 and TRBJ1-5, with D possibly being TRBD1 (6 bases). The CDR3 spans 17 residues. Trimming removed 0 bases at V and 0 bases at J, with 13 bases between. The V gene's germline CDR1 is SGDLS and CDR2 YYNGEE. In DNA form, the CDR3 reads TGTGCCAGCAGCGTAGTAGACAGGATATATAGCAATCAGCCCCAGCATTTT. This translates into CASSVVDRIYSNQPQHF. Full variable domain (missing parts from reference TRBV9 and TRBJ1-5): DSGVTQTPKHLITATGQRVTLRCSPRSGDLSVYWYQQSLDQGLQFLIQYYNGEERAKGNILERFSAQQFPDLHSELNLSSLELGDSALYFCASSVVDRIYSNQPQHFGDGTRLSIL.

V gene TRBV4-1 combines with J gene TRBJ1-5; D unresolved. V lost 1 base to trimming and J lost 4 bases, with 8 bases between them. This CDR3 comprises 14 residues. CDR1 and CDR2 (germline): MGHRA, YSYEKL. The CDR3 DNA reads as TGCGCCAGCAGCCAAGGACCATCAAATCAGCCCCAGCATTTT. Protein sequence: CASSQGPSNQPQHF.

In nucleotides, the CDR3 is TGTGCCAGCAATAGGGACCGAGGTCTCGCGCAGTATTTT. Its protein is CASNRDRGLAQYF. This chain uses TRBV6-5 with TRBJ2-3; D possibly uses TRBD1 or TRBD2 (5 bases each). This CDR3 spans 13 amino acids. Germline CDR1 is MNHEY and CDR2 is SVGAGI. V lost 7 bases and J 10 bases, leaving 18 bases between the germline ends.

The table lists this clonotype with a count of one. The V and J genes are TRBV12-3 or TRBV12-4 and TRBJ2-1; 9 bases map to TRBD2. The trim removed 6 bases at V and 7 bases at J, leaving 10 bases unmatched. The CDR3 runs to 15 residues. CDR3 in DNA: TGTGCCAGCAGACCCCAGGGACTAGCAGGGAATGAGCAGTTCTTC. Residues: CASRPQGLAGNEQFF.

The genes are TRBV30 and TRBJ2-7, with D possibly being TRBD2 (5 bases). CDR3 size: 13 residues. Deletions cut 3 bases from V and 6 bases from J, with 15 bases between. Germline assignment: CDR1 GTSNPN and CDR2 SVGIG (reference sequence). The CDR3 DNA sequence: TGTGCCTGGAGCGGGGAAGTCCTAGGCGAGCAGTACTTC. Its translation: CAWSGEVLGEQYF.

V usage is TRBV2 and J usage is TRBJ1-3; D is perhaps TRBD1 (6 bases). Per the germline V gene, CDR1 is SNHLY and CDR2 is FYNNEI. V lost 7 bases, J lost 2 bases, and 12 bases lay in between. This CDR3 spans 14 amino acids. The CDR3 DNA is TGTGCCAGCACCAGAACAGGGACTGGAAACACCATATATTTT. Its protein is CASTRTGTGNTIYF.